Listed below are T cell receptor beta chains from one sample, sequenced in a study of a mutant IDH1 vaccine in newly diagnosed glioma. Here immunoSEQ multiplex PCR was the method, and the copy in TCRdb shows in-frame clones only, minus some. The sample records approximately 100,000 clones, around 92% being singletons. The antigens these receptors bind are not known. The specimen was PBMCs, collected from a glioma patient whose treatment included an IDH1 peptide vaccine. The receptors were gathered from a woman in her forties or fifties with glioma. Each CDR3 is given with its conserved first and last residue. Each record gives: J gene, V gene, clone size, D gene, CDR3 protein, CDR3 DNA. The D gene is left open where the match is weak. Size is omitted from some rows. Given values are once, few, many or a class for expanded clones.

j_gene: TRBJ2-5; v_gene: TRBV14; abundance: once; d_gene: NA; CDR3aa: CASSHRGGPETQYF; CDR3nt: TGTGCCAGCAGCCATCGAGGGGGGCCAGAGACCCAGTACTTC
j_gene: TRBJ1-4; v_gene: TRBV18; abundance: few; d_gene: NA; CDR3aa: CASSLYSGHNEKLFF; CDR3nt: TGTGCCAGCTCACTTTATTCGGGACATAATGAAAAACTGTTTTTT
j_gene: TRBJ2-2; v_gene: TRBV10-2; abundance: NA; d_gene: TRBD2; CDR3aa: CASSWMTSGSSRTGELFF; CDR3nt: TGCGCCAGCAGCTGGATGACTAGCGGGAGTTCAAGGACCGGGGAGCTGTTTTTT
j_gene: TRBJ2-7; v_gene: TRBV19; abundance: NA; d_gene: TRBD2; CDR3aa: CASSGGRYEQYF; CDR3nt: TGTGCCAGTTCCGGCGGGAGATACGAGCAGTACTTC
j_gene: TRBJ1-1; v_gene: TRBV14; abundance: NA; d_gene: NA; CDR3aa: CASSQLSGQPNTEAFF; CDR3nt: TGTGCCAGCAGCCAACTCTCGGGACAACCGAACACTGAAGCTTTCTTT
j_gene: TRBJ2-1; v_gene: TRBV19; abundance: NA; d_gene: TRBD2; CDR3aa: CASNKLTTLAGGMNEQFF; CDR3nt: TGTGCCAGTAACAAATTGACGACGCTAGCGGGAGGGATGAATGAGCAGTTCTTC
j_gene: TRBJ1-6; v_gene: TRBV27; abundance: NA; d_gene: NA; CDR3aa: CASSNPVGSYNSPLHF; CDR3nt: TGTGCCAGCAGTAATCCGGTTGGGTCCTATAATTCACCCCTCCACTTT
j_gene: TRBJ1-5; v_gene: TRBV6-6; abundance: NA; d_gene: TRBD1; CDR3aa: CASSRKLDRDEQPQHF; CDR3nt: TGTGCCAGCAGCAGAAAGTTGGACAGGGACGAACAGCCCCAGCATTTT
j_gene: TRBJ2-2; v_gene: TRBV18; abundance: NA; d_gene: TRBD1; CDR3aa: CASSLGQGLTGELFF; CDR3nt: TGTGCCAGCTCACTGGGACAGGGCCTCACCGGGGAGCTGTTTTTT
j_gene: TRBJ2-7; v_gene: TRBV6-5; abundance: NA; d_gene: NA; CDR3aa: CAISEMRDYEQYF; CDR3nt: TGTGCCATCAGTGAGATGCGGGACTACGAGCAGTACTTC
j_gene: TRBJ1-3; v_gene: TRBV20-1; abundance: NA; d_gene: NA; CDR3aa: CSAGVGNTIYF; CDR3nt: TGCAGTGCTGGAGTGGGAAACACCATATATTTT
j_gene: TRBJ2-1; v_gene: TRBV10-3; abundance: once; d_gene: TRBD2; CDR3aa: CAINPGLAINEQFF; CDR3nt: TGTGCCATCAATCCGGGACTAGCGATCAATGAGCAGTTCTTC
j_gene: TRBJ2-2; v_gene: TRBV15; abundance: NA; d_gene: NA; CDR3aa: CATSSTGRELFF; CDR3nt: TGTGCCACCAGCAGTACCGGTAGGGAGCTGTTTTTT
j_gene: TRBJ2-1; v_gene: TRBV5-1; abundance: NA; d_gene: NA; CDR3aa: CASSFTPGNNEQFF; CDR3nt: TGCGCCAGCAGCTTCACCCCTGGGAACAATGAGCAGTTCTTC
j_gene: TRBJ2-1; v_gene: TRBV9; abundance: NA; d_gene: NA; CDR3aa: CASGGPRINEQFF; CDR3nt: TGTGCCAGCGGGGGACCTCGAATCAATGAGCAGTTCTTC
j_gene: TRBJ1-5; v_gene: TRBV29-1; abundance: few; d_gene: NA; CDR3aa: CSVGARDQPQHF; CDR3nt: TGCAGCGTTGGAGCCAGGGATCAGCCCCAGCATTTT
j_gene: TRBJ2-2; v_gene: TRBV5-1; abundance: NA; d_gene: NA; CDR3aa: CASSLTSRALDTGELFF; CDR3nt: TGCGCCAGCAGCTTGACTTCGAGGGCCTTAGACACCGGGGAGCTGTTTTTT
j_gene: TRBJ2-7; v_gene: TRBV2; abundance: NA; d_gene: NA; CDR3aa: CASLGVSYEQYF; CDR3nt: TGTGCCAGCCTCGGGGTTTCCTACGAGCAGTACTTC
j_gene: TRBJ1-1; v_gene: TRBV5-1; abundance: NA; d_gene: NA; CDR3aa: CASSPAPGNTEAFF; CDR3nt: TGCGCCAGCAGCCCCGCGCCCGGGAACACTGAAGCTTTCTTT
j_gene: TRBJ2-1; v_gene: TRBV28; abundance: few; d_gene: TRBD2; CDR3aa: CASSLAGGYSEQFF; CDR3nt: TGTGCCAGCAGTTTAGCGGGAGGGTATTCTGAGCAGTTCTTC
j_gene: TRBJ1-1; v_gene: TRBV28; abundance: NA; d_gene: NA; CDR3aa: CASSPQHKNTEAFF; CDR3nt: TGTGCCAGCAGTCCTCAACACAAGAACACTGAAGCTTTCTTT
j_gene: TRBJ2-3; v_gene: TRBV10-1; abundance: NA; d_gene: NA; CDR3aa: CASSPERSSPGTDTQYF; CDR3nt: TGCGCCAGCAGCCCGGAACGATCATCTCCAGGCACAGATACGCAGTATTTT
j_gene: TRBJ2-3; v_gene: TRBV5-1; abundance: NA; d_gene: TRBD2; CDR3aa: CASSLDTSDWDTQYF; CDR3nt: TGCGCCAGCAGCTTGGATACTAGCGATTGGGATACGCAGTATTTT
j_gene: TRBJ2-3; v_gene: TRBV28; abundance: NA; d_gene: TRBD1; CDR3aa: CASSFPPETGVGDTQYF; CDR3nt: TGTGCCAGCAGTTTCCCCCCCGAGACAGGGGTGGGAGATACGCAGTATTTT
j_gene: TRBJ1-2; v_gene: TRBV5-1; abundance: NA; d_gene: NA; CDR3aa: CASSLASGRSGYTF; CDR3nt: TGCGCCAGCAGCTTGGCCAGCGGGAGAAGTGGCTACACCTTC
j_gene: TRBJ1-3; v_gene: TRBV6-5; abundance: NA; d_gene: NA; CDR3aa: CASSYSSESSGNTIYF; CDR3nt: TGTGCCAGCAGTTACTCGTCCGAATCCTCTGGAAACACCATATATTTT
j_gene: TRBJ2-1; v_gene: TRBV18; abundance: NA; d_gene: NA; CDR3aa: CASSPSSISYNEQFF; CDR3nt: TGTGCCAGCTCACCGAGTTCCATCTCCTACAATGAGCAGTTCTTC
j_gene: TRBJ2-7; v_gene: TRBV6-1; abundance: NA; d_gene: NA; CDR3aa: CASSKRGYEQYF; CDR3nt: TGTGCCAGCAGTAAGAGGGGCTACGAGCAGTACTTC
j_gene: TRBJ1-4; v_gene: TRBV2; abundance: NA; d_gene: NA; CDR3aa: CASSEGRANEKLFF; CDR3nt: TGTGCCAGCAGTGAGGGGCGGGCTAATGAAAAACTGTTTTTT
j_gene: TRBJ2-3; v_gene: TRBV6-1; abundance: NA; d_gene: TRBD2; CDR3aa: CASRLAGGRADTQYF; CDR3nt: TGTGCCAGCAGGCTAGCGGGAGGCCGTGCAGATACGCAGTATTTT
j_gene: TRBJ2-3; v_gene: TRBV27; abundance: NA; d_gene: TRBD2; CDR3aa: CASSFLAGARTDTQYF; CDR3nt: TGTGCCAGCAGTTTCCTAGCGGGGGCCCGCACAGATACGCAGTATTTT
j_gene: TRBJ2-5; v_gene: TRBV6-1; abundance: once; d_gene: TRBD2; CDR3aa: CASSDYSGTSGQETQYF; CDR3nt: TGTGCCAGCAGTGATTACTCCGGGACTAGCGGCCAAGAGACCCAGTACTTC
j_gene: TRBJ1-1; v_gene: TRBV7-9; abundance: NA; d_gene: NA; CDR3aa: CASSFSQGSTEAFF; CDR3nt: TGTGCCAGCAGCTTCTCTCAGGGTAGCACTGAAGCTTTCTTT
j_gene: TRBJ2-5; v_gene: TRBV30; abundance: NA; d_gene: TRBD2; CDR3aa: CAWSGAGGETQYF; CDR3nt: TGTGCCTGGAGTGGTGCGGGGGGAGAGACCCAGTACTTC
j_gene: TRBJ1-1; v_gene: TRBV2; abundance: NA; d_gene: NA; CDR3aa: CASSGGWNTEAFF; CDR3nt: TGTGCCAGCAGTGGGGGATGGAACACTGAAGCTTTCTTT
j_gene: TRBJ1-6; v_gene: TRBV10-3; abundance: NA; d_gene: NA; CDR3aa: CAISESGFNSPLHF; CDR3nt: TGTGCCATCAGTGAGTCCGGGTTTAATTCACCCCTCCACTTT
j_gene: TRBJ2-1; v_gene: TRBV28; abundance: NA; d_gene: NA; CDR3aa: CASSPGRSSYNEQFF; CDR3nt: TGTGCCAGCAGTCCCGGACGGAGCTCCTACAATGAGCAGTTCTTC
j_gene: TRBJ2-3; v_gene: TRBV5-5; abundance: NA; d_gene: NA; CDR3aa: CASSLFRGTTDTQYF; CDR3nt: TGTGCCAGCAGCTTGTTTCGGGGAACCACAGATACGCAGTATTTT
j_gene: TRBJ1-1; v_gene: TRBV18; abundance: NA; d_gene: NA; CDR3aa: CASSLQGPEDTEAFF; CDR3nt: TGTGCCAGCTCACTTCAGGGACCTGAGGACACTGAAGCTTTCTTT
j_gene: TRBJ2-1; v_gene: TRBV7-9; abundance: NA; d_gene: NA; CDR3aa: CASSQLEQFF; CDR3nt: TGTGCCAGCAGCCAACTCGAGCAGTTCTTC
j_gene: TRBJ2-6; v_gene: TRBV5-1; abundance: NA; d_gene: NA; CDR3aa: CASTESSGANVLTF; CDR3nt: TGCGCCAGCACCGAAAGCTCTGGGGCCAACGTCCTGACTTTC
j_gene: TRBJ1-1; v_gene: TRBV13; abundance: NA; d_gene: NA; CDR3aa: CASSLGRREATEAFF; CDR3nt: TGTGCCAGCAGCTTAGGCCGCAGGGAGGCCACTGAAGCTTTCTTT
j_gene: TRBJ2-5; v_gene: TRBV5-6; abundance: NA; d_gene: NA; CDR3aa: CASSLAFQPRGETQYF; CDR3nt: TGTGCCAGCAGCTTGGCCTTTCAGCCTAGGGGTGAGACCCAGTACTTC
j_gene: TRBJ2-7; v_gene: TRBV11-2; abundance: NA; d_gene: NA; CDR3aa: CASSLGLATYEQYF; CDR3nt: TGTGCCAGCAGCTTAGGTCTCGCAACCTACGAGCAGTACTTC
j_gene: TRBJ1-5; v_gene: TRBV12-5; abundance: NA; d_gene: NA; CDR3aa: CASGSNQPQHF; CDR3nt: TGTGCTAGTGGTAGCAATCAGCCCCAGCATTTT
j_gene: TRBJ1-2; v_gene: TRBV5-1; abundance: NA; d_gene: TRBD1; CDR3aa: CASSPGQGVYGYTF; CDR3nt: TGCGCCAGCAGCCCGGGACAGGGAGTCTATGGCTACACCTTC
j_gene: TRBJ2-7; v_gene: TRBV5-1; abundance: NA; d_gene: TRBD1; CDR3aa: CASSTGQFYEQYF; CDR3nt: TGCGCCAGCAGCACGGGACAGTTCTACGAGCAGTACTTC
j_gene: TRBJ2-7; v_gene: TRBV10-1; abundance: NA; d_gene: NA; CDR3aa: CASSETSYEQYF; CDR3nt: TGCGCCAGCAGTGAGACTTCCTACGAGCAGTACTTC
j_gene: TRBJ1-4; v_gene: TRBV28; abundance: NA; d_gene: TRBD1; CDR3aa: CASSTPGTGRTNEKLFF; CDR3nt: TGTGCCAGCAGTACACCTGGGACAGGGAGAACTAATGAAAAACTGTTTTTT
j_gene: TRBJ2-3; v_gene: TRBV5-1; abundance: NA; d_gene: TRBD2; CDR3aa: CASSGAGEETDTQYF; CDR3nt: TGCGCCAGCAGCGGCGCGGGAGAAGAGACAGATACGCAGTATTTT
j_gene: TRBJ2-4; v_gene: TRBV28; abundance: few; d_gene: NA; CDR3aa: CASSLGRGAVKNIQYF; CDR3nt: TGTGCCAGCAGTTTGGGGAGGGGGGCGGTCAAAAACATTCAGTACTTC
j_gene: TRBJ1-6; v_gene: TRBV9; abundance: NA; d_gene: TRBD1; CDR3aa: CASSAAGTGNSPLHF; CDR3nt: TGTGCCAGCAGCGCCGCCGGGACAGGGAATTCACCCCTCCACTTT
j_gene: TRBJ2-1; v_gene: TRBV10-3; abundance: NA; d_gene: NA; CDR3aa: CAIMATLEQFF; CDR3nt: TGTGCCATCATGGCAACGCTTGAGCAGTTCTTC
j_gene: TRBJ1-1; v_gene: TRBV6-1; abundance: NA; d_gene: NA; CDR3aa: CASSERGNEAFF; CDR3nt: TGTGCCAGCAGTGAGAGGGGAAATGAAGCTTTCTTT